The clone carrying this T cell receptor (beta chain) showed up just a few times. What it recognizes is unknown. The data stem from a study of brain T cells in children with intractable seizures. Study-wide results and caveats: Clones missing pre-surgery may reflect undersampling of that blood sample. Only CDR3 sequence similarity suggested viral specificity, without known HCMV serostatus.

Specified time point: blood from clinic visit 5 months post-surgery; TSC patient then seizure free. The sequenced cases were selected for having the highest brain T cell transcript signatures. Assay: immunoSEQ multiplex PCR; the TCRdb copy retains only in-frame clones and omits some. The sample has a few hundred thousand clones, 93% seen once; the top ten hold 5.7%. V dropped 5 bases and J dropped 0 bases, with 11 bases sitting between them. The CDR3 runs 14 residues. Germline CDR1 and CDR2: SGHVS and FQNEAQ. This sequence originates from a boy under two years old with tuberous sclerosis and intractable seizures. The chain recombines TRBV7-8 with TRBJ2-7; D gene uncertain. Specimen: peripheral blood, collected 4 to 5 months after surgery. CDR3 sequence: CASSTGRFSYEQYF. In DNA, the CDR3 is TGTGCCAGCAGCACCGGACGGTTCTCCTACGAGCAGTACTTC.